A single sample gave rise to the 25 T cell receptor beta chains below, sequenced in a study of OX40 agonist ivuxolimab in advanced cancers. The library came from the immunoSEQ multiplex PCR assay. As stored in TCRdb, this immuneACCESS dataset retains in-frame rearrangements with V and J assigned. A fraction of the clones does not appear; measured against another copy, unresolved V genes explain less than half of the discrepancy, and the remainder lacks a known reason. Here the sample has tens of thousands of clones; 65% to 85% occur a single time. The ten biggest clones cover less than 9.5% of the sample. The specimen comprised CD4+ or CD8+ T cells sorted from blood, sampled in a trial of the OX40 agonist ivuxolimab. These receptors all come from an adult with an advanced solid tumor such as melanoma, head and neck, liver or kidney cancer.

The chain recombines TRBV28 with TRBJ1-2; tentatively, D is TRBD1 (6 bases). V lost 2 bases and J lost 3, with 13 bases in between. The CDR3 consists of 15 residues. Germline V CDR1 and CDR2: MDHEN, SYDVKM. The CDR3 nucleotides are TGTGCCAGCAGTTTAATTCCAGGGGAGGACTATGGCTACACCTTC. It codes for CASSLIPGEDYGYTF.

This clone has just one count. The chain has TRBV30 and TRBJ1-4; D gene ambiguous. CDR3 length equals 11 residues. V was trimmed by 8 bases and J by 4 bases, leaving 8 bases between them. Germline loops: CDR1 GTSNPN, CDR2 SVGIG (reference sequence). The DNA for the CDR3 is TGTGCCCTGACGGGTAATGAAAAACTGTTTTTT. This codes for CALTGNEKLFF. Full variable domain (outside the CDR3, taken from reference TRBV30 and TRBJ1-4): SQTIHQWPATLVQPVGSPLSLECTVEGTSNPNLYWYRQAAGRGLQLLFYSVGIGQISSEVPQNLSASRPQDRQFILSSKKLLLSDSGFYLCALTGNEKLFFGSGTQLSVL.

The chain joins TRBV6-5 to TRBJ2-5; D may be TRBD2 (5 bases). Germline assignment: CDR1 MNHEY and CDR2 SVGAGI. The CDR3 loop spans 15 amino acids. Trimming removed 0 bases from V and 5 bases from J, with 13 bases in between. CDR3 bases: TGTGCCAGCAGTTACTCTATAGAGCGGCGGGAGACCCAGTACTTC. Encoded protein: CASSYSIERRETQYF.

This clone has more than one count but fewer than ten. CDR3 in DNA: TGTGCCAGCAGTGGGCAGGGCGGTCAGCCCCAGCATTTT. Translation: CASSGQGGQPQHF. This chain links TRBV2 with TRBJ1-5, with D possibly matching TRBD1 (5 bases). CDR3 length: 13 amino acids. Looked up from germline, CDR1 is SNHLY and CDR2 is FYNNEI. V lost 4 bases and J 6 bases, leaving 10 bases between the germline ends.

The chain joins TRBV5-1 to TRBJ1-2, with 8 nucleotides matching TRBD1. Germline V gives CDR1 SGHRS, CDR2 YFSETQ. The CDR3 loop spans 13 amino acids. Germline trimming cut 4 bases from V and 7 bases from J; bases unmatched to any gene: 6. CDR3 nucleotides: TGCGCCAGCAGCCCAGGACAGGGATTTGGCTACACCTTC. This sequence encodes CASSPGQGFGYTF.

The J gene is TRBJ1-6, the V gene TRBV30; no firm D call. Trimming took 0 bases from V and 10 from J, leaving 13 bases between them. The CDR3 is 14 amino acids. In germline, CDR1 is GTSNPN, CDR2 SVGIG (reference sequence). The CDR3 sequence: CAWSVELASSPLHF. The DNA for the CDR3 is TGTGCCTGGAGTGTTGAGCTTGCGAGCTCACCCCTCCACTTT.

The genes are TRBV19 and TRBJ2-2; 10 bases fit TRBD1. V was pared by 3 bases and J by 6 bases, with 7 bases of the junction left unmatched. The V gene's germline CDR1 is LNHDA and CDR2 SQIVND (reference sequence). This CDR3 comprises 16 residues. This CDR3 is CASSIPGTGVAGELFF. CDR3 bases: TGTGCCAGTAGTATTCCCGGGACAGGGGTAGCCGGGGAGCTGTTTTTT.

This rearrangement joins TRBV5-1 to TRBJ1-2, with TRBD1 matching over 7 bases. Germline assignment: CDR1 SGHRS and CDR2 YFSETQ. V lost 4 bases and J lost 7; bases outside the gene matches: 7. The CDR3 has 13 amino acids. The CDR3 region is CASSMTGSGGYTF. The CDR3 DNA is TGCGCCAGCAGCATGACAGGGAGCGGTGGCTACACCTTC. Using reference TRBV5-1 and TRBJ1-2 for the parts outside the CDR3, the full variable domain is KAGVTQTPRYLIKTRGQQVTLSCSPISGHRSVSWYQQTPGQGLQFLFEYFSETQRNKGNFPGRFSGRQFSNSRSEMNVSTLELGDSALYLCASSMTGSGGYTFGSGTRLTVV.

This chain uses TRBV28 with TRBJ1-2, with D maybe TRBD1 (5 bases). V was clipped by 7 bases and J by 8 bases, with 20 bases between them. From germline, CDR1 is MDHEN and CDR2 SYDVKM. The CDR3 extends over 14 amino acids. For the CDR3, the DNA is TGTGCCAGCATCAAAAATTCGGCAGGGACGGGCTACACCTTC. Its translation is CASIKNSAGTGYTF.

Here the CDR3 DNA reads TGTGCCAGCATCGGACAGGGCTATGGCTACACCTTC. Its translation: CASIGQGYGYTF. The chain employs TRBV2 and TRBJ1-2, with 8 bases aligning to TRBD1. Trimming cost V 7 bases and J 4 bases; bases outside gene matches: 2. CDR1 and CDR2 (germline): SNHLY, FYNNEI. The CDR3 totals 12 residues.

This sequence joins TRBV6-4 and TRBJ1-5; TRBD1 matches 10 bases. After removal of 0 bases from V and 1 base from J, the junction contained 6 bases not matched to a gene. The CDR3 is 18 amino acids. The germline V gene encodes CDR1 MRHNA and CDR2 SNTAGT. The CDR3 loop reads CASSDSDRGNMSNQPQHF. CDR3 bases: TGTGCCAGCAGTGACTCGGACAGGGGGAATATGAGCAATCAGCCCCAGCATTTT.

This clone was seen a single time. The chain joins TRBV6-6 to TRBJ2-7; 9 bases are shared with TRBD2. The V gene's germline CDR1 is MNHNY and CDR2 SVGAGI (reference sequence). The CDR3 consists of 13 residues. J was trimmed by 7 bases and V by 9 bases; bases with no gene match: 10. CDR3 amino acids: CASTASGTREQYF. CDR3 nucleotide sequence: TGTGCCAGTACGGCTAGCGGGACCAGGGAGCAGTACTTC.

This sequence joins TRBV30 and TRBJ1-1; 7 bases map to TRBD1. Germline V CDR1 and CDR2: GTSNPN, SVGIG (reference sequence). The CDR3 extends over 14 amino acids. V shed 3 bases, J shed 6 bases, and the junction held 10 bases outside the gene matches. CDR3 bases: TGTGCCTGGAGACTAACAGGGGACGTCCCTGAAGCTTTCTTT. Residues: CAWRLTGDVPEAFF.

The chain joins TRBV28 to TRBJ2-5; TRBD1 matches at 11 bases. Losses at the gene ends were 4 bases for V and 4 bases for J; bases not matched to a gene: 2. Germline-derived CDR1 and CDR2 are MDHEN and SYDVKM. This CDR3 region has 14 residues. The CDR3 DNA reads TGTGCCAGCAGTTCCGGGACAGGGGGAGAGACCCAGTACTTC. It specifies CASSSGTGGETQYF.

This chain uses TRBV21-1 with TRBJ1-5; the DNA was not compared with TRBD1, the D call given in the table. TRBV21-1 is annotated as a pseudogene. There are 18 residues in the CDR3. CDR3: CASSKRWCRGVSNQPQHF. CDR3 in DNA: TGTGCCAGCAGCAAAAGGTGGTGCAGGGGGGTTAGCAATCAGCCCCAGCATTTT.

The chain recombines TRBV2 with TRBJ2-3; 12 bases are shared with TRBD2. CDR1 and CDR2 from the germline V gene are SNHLY and FYNNEI. V lost 6 bases and J lost 8; bases outside the gene matches: 9. The CDR3 is made up of 15 amino acids. CDR3 DNA: TGTGCCAGCAGCGACCGACTAGCGGGAGTAGGTACGCAGTATTTT. Protein: CASSDRLAGVGTQYF.

V gene TRBV5-6 combines with J gene TRBJ2-5; D remains unclear. Trimming took off 1 base at V and 2 bases at J, with 9 bases between the two ends. The V gene's germline CDR1 is SGHDT and CDR2 YYEEEE. The CDR3 spans 14 residues. CDR3 nucleotides: TGTGCCAGCAGCTTGTCCTCCTTACAAGAGACCCAGTACTTC. Encoded protein: CASSLSSLQETQYF. Combining the CDR3 with reference TRBV5-6 and TRBJ2-5 gives the whole variable domain DAGVTQSPTHLIKTRGQQVTLRCSPKSGHDTVSWYQQALGQGPQFIFQYYEEEERQRGNFPDRFSGHQFPNYSSELNVNALLLGDSALYLCASSLSSLQETQYFGPGTRLLVL.

This clone has just one count. The chain has TRBV28 and TRBJ2-5; tentatively, D is TRBD1 or TRBD2 (5 bases each). The CDR3 contains 13 residues. Germline CDR1 reads MDHEN; CDR2 reads SYDVKM. V dropped 5 bases and J dropped 2 bases, with 9 bases sitting between them. CDR3 in amino acids: CASSRDGQETQYF. The CDR3 region has the DNA TGTGCCAGCAGTCGGGACGGGCAAGAGACCCAGTACTTC.

This clone was seen a few times. The V call is TRBV5-1, the J call TRBJ2-3; D ambiguous. CDR3 length equals 11 residues. Trimming cost V 0 bases and J 4 bases, with 0 bases left between them. The germline gives CDR1 SGHRS, CDR2 YFSETQ. The CDR3 is CASSLADTQYF. DNA for the CDR3: TGCGCCAGCAGCTTGGCAGATACGCAGTATTTT.

This sequence joins TRBV7-3 and TRBJ2-3, with 11 nucleotides matching TRBD2. V trimming: 5 bases; J trimming: 5 bases; junction bases outside the gene matches: 9. Germline V gene sequence: CDR1 SGHTA, CDR2 FQGTGA. The CDR3 length is 16 residues. The CDR3 region is CASSAILAGVGDTQYF. The CDR3 DNA is TGTGCCAGCAGCGCCATACTAGCGGGAGTTGGAGATACGCAGTATTTT.

The chain combines TRBV7-3 with TRBJ1-3; tentatively, D is TRBD1 (6 bases). The V gene lost 5 bases and the J gene lost 2 bases, with 16 bases spanning the gap. Germline lookup yields CDR1 SGHTA and CDR2 FQGTGA. The CDR3 contains 16 residues. In DNA form, the CDR3 reads TGTGCCAGCAGCCCCAGGGGTCGGGAGGCTGGAAACACCATATATTTT. It codes for CASSPRGREAGNTIYF.

In this sample, this clone turned up once. V and J are TRBV7-3 and TRBJ2-3, with a weak D call TRBD2 (6 bases). The V and J ends lost 1 base and 2 bases respectively, with 10 bases between them. CDR1 and CDR2 from the germline V gene are SGHTA and FQGTGA. The CDR3 is made up of 15 amino acids. The CDR3 nucleotides read TGTGCCAGCAGCTTAAGTGGCGGGGACACAGATACGCAGTATTTT. This translates into CASSLSGGDTDTQYF.

This rearrangement joins TRBV15 to TRBJ2-1; 12 bases agree with TRBD1. The V gene end was trimmed by 1 base and the J gene end by 8 bases; junction bases not matched to a gene: 3. The CDR3 loop spans 15 amino acids. Germline V gene sequence: CDR1 LNHNV, CDR2 YYDKDF (reference sequence). The CDR3, as DNA: TGTGCCACCAGCAGAGTGGGACAGGGGGCCGATGAGCAGTTCTTC. It codes for CATSRVGQGADEQFF.

V is TRBV7-3 and J is TRBJ2-1; TRBD2 agrees at 7 bases. There are 13 residues in the CDR3. V was pared by 3 bases and J by 7 bases, with 3 bases of the junction left unmatched. Looked up from germline, CDR1 is SGHTA and CDR2 is FQGTGA. CDR3 coding DNA: TGTGCCAGCAGCTTCACTAGCGCGAATGAGCAGTTCTTC. Translated: CASSFTSANEQFF.

The rearrangement uses TRBV28 and TRBJ1-5; D is undetermined. Germline V gene data show CDR1 as MDHEN and CDR2 as SYDVKM. Trimming cost V 8 bases and J 0 bases, with 8 bases left between them. The CDR3 extends over 13 amino acids. CDR3 amino acids: CASGDHSNQPQHF. The CDR3 nucleotides are TGTGCCAGCGGTGATCATAGCAATCAGCCCCAGCATTTT.